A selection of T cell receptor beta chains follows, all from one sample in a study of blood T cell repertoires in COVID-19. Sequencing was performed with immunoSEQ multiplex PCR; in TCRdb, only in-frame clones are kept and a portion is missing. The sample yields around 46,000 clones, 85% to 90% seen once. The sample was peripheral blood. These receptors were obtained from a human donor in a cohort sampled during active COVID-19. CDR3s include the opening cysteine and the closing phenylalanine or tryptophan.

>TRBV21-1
CASSYYREILYEQYF
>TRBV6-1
CASSDVPSGSYEQYF
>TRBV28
CASSLTSGSYEQYF
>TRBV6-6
CASSYWLAGNQPQHF
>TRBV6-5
CASTQVRTQYF
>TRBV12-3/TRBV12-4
CASSMTGSYEQYF
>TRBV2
CASSQGSSSGNTIYF
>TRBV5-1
CASSLQMSSYEQYF
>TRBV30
CAWGGGFFTEAFF
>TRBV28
CASSARDRRNTIYF
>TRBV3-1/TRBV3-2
CASSHVAGRGEQYF
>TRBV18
CASSALAGAGSYNEQFF
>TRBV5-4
CASSLAAGETDTQYF
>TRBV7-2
CASSPRFSGGAGGELFF